This passage covers 22 T cell receptor beta chains from one sample sequenced in a study of shared clonotypes between healthy human individuals (dated by TCRdb to 2018 to 2021). Library creation used the immunoSEQ multiplex PCR assay. Not all clones reach the TCRdb copy of this immuneACCESS table, which keeps in-frame sequences only. Checked studies attribute under half of the gap to unresolved V genes and leave the rest unexplained. For this sample the table gives over a million clones, of which 95% to 97% were detected only once. The ten largest make up about 1% of the sample. What was sequenced was naive CD4+ T cells sorted from blood. The cell subset or site label for this specimen denotes: CD45RA+ positively selected. Receptors originate from a man aged 25 to 40 in good health.

This rearrangement joins TRBV5-5 to TRBJ2-7; 8 nucleotides line up with TRBD1. Germline V gives CDR1 SGHKS, CDR2 YYEKEE (reference sequence). The CDR3 contains 13 residues. Trimming cost V 4 bases and J 9 bases; bases outside gene matches: 9. CDR3 bases: TGTGCCAGCAGCGGGACAGGATATATGGGGCAGTACTTC. This encodes CASSGTGYMGQYF.

J is TRBJ1-2 and V is TRBV10-2; the match to TRBD1 covers 10 bases. The CDR3 is made up of 14 amino acids. Per the germline V gene, CDR1 is WSHSY and CDR2 is SAAADI. With 4 bases clipped from V and 7 bases from J, the junction kept 6 bases outside the gene matches. The CDR3 here is CASSGGTGVVGYTF. DNA of the CDR3: TGCGCCAGCAGTGGGGGGACAGGGGTAGTTGGCTACACCTTC.

The chain couples TRBV27 to TRBJ2-1; tentatively, D is TRBD2 (5 bases). The CDR3 sequence is 15 residues long. In germline, CDR1 is MNHEY, CDR2 SMNVEV (reference sequence). The germline V and J ends were trimmed by 5 bases and 0 bases, with 11 bases remaining between them. CDR3 DNA: TGTGCCAGCAGTAGAAGCGGAATCTCCTACAATGAGCAGTTCTTC. As protein: CASSRSGISYNEQFF.

The V gene is TRBV7-9, the J gene TRBJ2-2; 10 positions agree with TRBD2. The V gene end was trimmed by 4 bases and the J gene end by 6 bases; junction bases not matched to a gene: 8. CDR1 and CDR2 (germline): SEHNR, FQNEAQ (reference sequence). This CDR3 is built from 16 residues. The CDR3, as DNA: TGTGCCAGCAGCTCTCCTAGCGGGAGCCCACCCGGGGAGCTGTTTTTT. Its protein product is CASSSPSGSPPGELFF.

This sequence joins TRBV7-2 and TRBJ2-2; D uncertain. CDR3 size: 13 residues. V was clipped by 1 base and J by 13 bases, with 13 bases between them. Germline V gene data show CDR1 as SGHTA and CDR2 as FQGNSA. CDR3 in amino acids: CASSLEPQRGLFF. The CDR3 DNA reads TGTGCCAGCAGCTTAGAACCTCAGAGAGGGCTGTTTTTT.

The CDR3 spells CASSKAAGQGEQYF. The DNA for the CDR3 is TGTGCCAGCAGCAAAGCGGCAGGGCAAGGCGAGCAGTACTTC. The chain combines TRBV21-1 with TRBJ2-7; TRBD1, the table's D call, lacks a check against the DNA. TRBV21-1 is a known pseudogene. The CDR3 covers 14 residues.

The chain employs TRBV5-1 and TRBJ2-2; D gene unclear. Trimming pared 3 bases from V and 8 bases from J, leaving 11 bases between. This CDR3 spans 13 amino acids. Germline V lookup: CDR1 SGHRS, CDR2 YFSETQ. CDR3 in DNA: TGCGCCAGCAGCTATAACATCGAGGGGGAGCTGTTTTTT. It translates to CASSYNIEGELFF.

The rearrangement uses TRBV5-6 and TRBJ2-1; 10 bases are shared with TRBD2. The V gene end was trimmed by 4 bases and the J gene end by 6 bases; junction bases not matched to a gene: 7. The germline V gene encodes CDR1 SGHDT and CDR2 YYEEEE. CDR3 size: 15 residues. This CDR3 reads CASSRSSGRFNEQFF. The CDR3 coding sequence is TGTGCCAGCAGCCGTAGTAGCGGGAGGTTCAATGAGCAGTTCTTC.

CDR3 loop: CASSYSGGASNGYTF. As DNA, the CDR3 is TGTGCCAGCAGTTATAGTGGGGGCGCTTCGAATGGCTACACCTTC. The V gene is TRBV6-5, the J gene TRBJ1-2; TRBD1 might be the D (6 bases). The CDR3 contains 15 residues. CDR1 MNHEY and CDR2 SVGAGI come from the germline V gene. V was trimmed by 3 bases and J by 6 bases, leaving 17 bases between them.

This CDR3 reads CASSGSAGVLYEQYF. The CDR3 DNA reads as TGTGCCAGCAGCGGGAGTGCGGGAGTGCTTTACGAGCAGTACTTC. The chain joins TRBV7-2 to TRBJ2-7, with TRBD2 matching 7 bases. This CDR3 comprises 15 residues. V gave up 5 bases and J gave up 4 bases; unmatched junction bases: 11. CDR1 is SGHTA and CDR2 is FQGNSA in the germline V gene.

The rearrangement uses TRBV2 and TRBJ2-2; no reliable D call. Germline loops: CDR1 SNHLY, CDR2 FYNNEI. Between the trimmed V and J ends, which lost 3 bases and 6 bases, there was a span of 11 bases. The length of the CDR3 is 14 residues. The chain's CDR3 is CASSETRVAGELFF. The CDR3 DNA is TGTGCCAGCAGTGAGACCCGGGTTGCCGGGGAGCTGTTTTTT.

J is TRBJ2-2 and V is TRBV19; D call uncertain. Trimming shortened V by 6 bases and J by 1 base, and 15 bases separated the two germline ends. The CDR3 runs to 16 residues. CDR1 LNHDA and CDR2 SQIVND come from the germline V gene (reference sequence). The DNA of the CDR3 is TGTGCCAGTAGCTACCCCCGGGTAGGGAACACCGGGGAGCTGTTTTTT. Amino acids: CASSYPRVGNTGELFF.

J is TRBJ2-7 and V is TRBV5-5; D is perhaps TRBD1 or TRBD2 (5 bases each). This CDR3 is 13 amino acids long. In germline, CDR1 is SGHKS, CDR2 YYEKEE (reference sequence). Trimming cost V 2 bases and J 7 bases, with 13 bases left between them. Here the CDR3 reads CASSLPPGREQYF. As DNA, the CDR3 is TGTGCCAGCAGCTTACCCCCGGGGCGGGAGCAGTACTTC.

V usage is TRBV5-4 and J usage is TRBJ1-1, with a possible D match to TRBD1 (6 bases). The CDR3 contains 13 residues. The ends were cut back, 4 bases at V and 7 bases at J, with 14 bases in the middle. Germline V lookup: CDR1 SGHNT, CDR2 YYREEE (reference sequence). CDR3 region: CASSPGQYGEAFF. As DNA, the CDR3 is TGTGCCAGCAGCCCTGGACAGTACGGTGAAGCTTTCTTT.

Comment on this clone: This CDR3 is also generated by other DNA sequences in the sample. V gene TRBV6-5 combines with J gene TRBJ2-1; TRBD1 or TRBD2 may be the D gene (5 bases each). V was clipped by 2 bases and J by 6 bases, with 5 bases between them. The CDR3 contains 12 residues. The germline V gene encodes CDR1 MNHEY and CDR2 SVGAGI. This CDR3 reads CASSYGGNEQFF. Here the CDR3 DNA reads TGTGCCAGCAGTTACGGGGGCAATGAGCAGTTCTTC.

This chain connects TRBV7-2 to TRBJ1-5, with D perhaps matching TRBD1 (6 bases). V lost 2 bases and J 4 bases, leaving 15 bases between the germline ends. Germline assignment: CDR1 SGHTA and CDR2 FQGNSA. CDR3 length: 16 residues. For the CDR3, the DNA is TGTGCCAGCAGCTTAAGCCTCGACAGGAGGAATCAGCCCCAGCATTTT. Protein: CASSLSLDRRNQPQHF.

The genes are TRBV7-2 and TRBJ1-3; D gene unclear. Looked up from germline, CDR1 is SGHTA and CDR2 is FQGNSA. The CDR3 sequence is 14 residues long. V dropped 0 bases and J dropped 2 bases, with 5 bases sitting between them. The CDR3 loop reads CASSLAGPGNTIYF. The CDR3 DNA reads TGTGCCAGCAGCTTAGCTGGTCCTGGAAACACCATATATTTT.

A remark on this clone: This specimen includes other DNA sequences encoding the same CDR3. The gene calls are TRBV27 and TRBJ2-6; unclear D gene. Germline CDR1 is MNHEY and CDR2 is SMNVEV (reference sequence). CDR3 length: 15 amino acids. V lost 0 bases and J 2 bases, leaving 5 bases between the germline ends. CDR3 nucleotide sequence: TGTGCCAGCAGTTTATCCGCGACTGGGGCCAACGTCCTGACTTTC. Protein product: CASSLSATGANVLTF.

This clone was counted a single time. V is TRBV5-1 and J is TRBJ2-2, with 8 bases aligning to TRBD2. CDR3 length equals 15 residues. Per the germline V gene, CDR1 is SGHRS and CDR2 is YFSETQ. V lost 2 bases to trimming and J lost 2 bases; unmatched junction nucleotides: 2. The CDR3: CASSLGLANTGELFF. CDR3 in DNA: TGCGCCAGCAGCTTAGGACTAGCTAACACCGGGGAGCTGTTTTTT.

On this clone itself: Additional DNA sequences in this sample encode the identical CDR3. The V call is TRBV18, the J call TRBJ2-3; D possibly matches TRBD1 or TRBD2 (5 bases each). Germline CDR1 KGHSH, CDR2 LQKENI. CDR3 length equals 15 residues. V shed 3 bases and J shed 0 bases, with 10 bases lying between them. The CDR3: CASSPGTPSTDTQYF. DNA of the CDR3: TGTGCCAGCTCACCGGGGACGCCTAGCACAGATACGCAGTATTTT.

The V gene is TRBV4-1, the J gene TRBJ1-5, with D possibly being TRBD1 (6 bases). V lost 1 base and J 3 bases, leaving 13 bases between the germline ends. This CDR3 region has 16 residues. Germline CDR1 is MGHRA and CDR2 is YSYEKL. In DNA, the CDR3 is TGCGCCAGCAGCCAAGGGACAGCCAATCTCAATCAGCCCCAGCATTTT. Its protein is CASSQGTANLNQPQHF.

V is TRBV10-3 and J is TRBJ1-2; D is undetermined. Deletions cut 0 bases from V and 0 bases from J, with 5 bases between. Germline CDR1 is ENHRY and CDR2 is SYGVKD. The length of the CDR3 is 14 residues. For the CDR3, the DNA is TGTGCCATCAGTGAGTCGTCAACTAACTATGGCTACACCTTC. It is translated as CAISESSTNYGYTF.